The 10 T cell receptor beta chains below all came from one sample that was sequenced in a study of T cell clones after liver transplantation. TCRdb's table, derived via immunoSEQ multiplex PCR, lists solely in-frame clones and lacks some. The sample carries roughly 100,000 clones, more than 75% recorded once. The source material was CD4+ T cells from blood, sampled before liver transplant. The receptors were gathered from a human donor who received a liver transplant.

The CDR3 nucleotides read TGTGCCAGCAGTTTTAATTTCGTGGGGGGCACTCCTGAAGCTTTCTTT. Translation gives CASSFNFVGGTPEAFF. The V gene is TRBV28, the J gene TRBJ1-1; a possible D gene is TRBD1 (6 bases). CDR1 is MDHEN, CDR2 SYDVKM, per germline. With 3 bases removed from V and 6 bases from J, the gap between germline ends came to 20 bases. The CDR3 contains 16 residues.

This chain joins TRBV6-6 and TRBJ1-2; D is unresolved. CDR3 length: 12 amino acids. Between the trimmed V and J ends, which lost 1 base and 7 bases, there was a span of 7 bases. CDR1 and CDR2 (germline): MNHNY, SVGAGI (reference sequence). The CDR3 region has the DNA TGTGCCAGCAGTTACTACGAGAGTGGCTACACCTTC. Its protein product is CASSYYESGYTF.

The J gene is TRBJ2-5, the V gene TRBV30; 7 bases agree with TRBD1. Unmatched junction bases numbered 2, after V lost 2 bases and J lost 5 bases. The germline CDR1 and CDR2 sequences are GTSNPN and SVGIG (reference sequence). The CDR3 length is 12 residues. CDR3: CAWSTRGETQYF. CDR3 bases: TGTGCCTGGAGTACCAGGGGGGAGACCCAGTACTTC.

The rearrangement links TRBV6-1 to TRBJ2-1, with 8 bases aligning to TRBD2. This CDR3 is 15 amino acids long. Trimming took 7 bases from V and 7 from J; bases not matched to a gene: 12. The germline gives CDR1 MNHNS, CDR2 SASEGT. The DNA for the CDR3 is TGTGCCAGCATCACGGCAAGCGGGGGTTTGAATGAGCAGTTCTTC. This encodes CASITASGGLNEQFF.

V usage is TRBV6-1 and J usage is TRBJ2-3; TRBD2 agrees at 8 bases. This CDR3 has 16 residues. The germline gives CDR1 MNHNS, CDR2 SASEGT. Unmatched junction bases numbered 7, after V lost 3 bases and J lost 2 bases. The CDR3 spells CASSDRGGPNTDTQYF. In DNA form, the CDR3 reads TGTGCCAGCAGTGACCGGGGGGGCCCAAACACAGATACGCAGTATTTT.

The chain is built from TRBV6-6 and TRBJ1-5; D might be TRBD1 (6 bases). Trimming cost V 8 bases and J 4 bases, with 12 bases left between them. The germline V gene encodes CDR1 MNHNY and CDR2 SVGAGI (reference sequence). The CDR3 is 13 residues long. The CDR3 nucleotides are TGTGCCAGCGGAGGGGGAGGGAATCAGCCCCAGCATTTT. It translates to CASGGGGNQPQHF.

V usage is TRBV28 and J usage is TRBJ1-5, with unresolved D. From germline, CDR1 is MDHEN and CDR2 SYDVKM. The CDR3 length is 15 residues. Trimming left V 3 bases short and J 1 base short, with 10 bases between. The CDR3 spells CASSFNVGSNQPQHF. CDR3 nucleotide sequence: TGTGCCAGCAGTTTTAACGTAGGCAGCAATCAGCCCCAGCATTTT. The full variable domain, rest sourced from reference TRBV28 and TRBJ1-5, is DVKVTQSSRYLVKRTGEKVFLECVQDMDHENMFWYRQDPGLGLRLIYFSYDVKMKEKGDIPEGYSVSREKKERFSLILESASTNQTSMYLCASSFNVGSNQPQHFGDGTRLSIL.

V gene TRBV6-1 combines with J gene TRBJ2-7; maybe TRBD1 (6 bases). This CDR3 region has 14 residues. Trimming pared 7 bases from V and 0 bases from J, leaving 13 bases between. CDR1 and CDR2 from the germline V gene are MNHNS and SASEGT. In DNA, the CDR3 is TGTGCCAGCACCCGAAGGGGGTCCTCCTACGAGCAGTACTTC. Protein sequence: CASTRRGSSYEQYF.

The chain couples TRBV5-1 to TRBJ1-3; 7 bases map to TRBD1. CDR1 is SGHRS, CDR2 YFSETQ, per germline. The CDR3 is 15 amino acids. V gave up 4 bases and J gave up 4 bases; unmatched junction bases: 8. As DNA, the CDR3 is TGCGCCAGCAGCCAAACCGGGACAGACGGAAACACCATATATTTT. The encoded protein is CASSQTGTDGNTIYF.

The chain carries TRBV7-2 and TRBJ1-2, with unresolved D. This CDR3 has 13 residues. Trimming took off 1 base at V and 8 bases at J, with 11 bases between the two ends. The germline V gene has CDR1 SGHTA and CDR2 FQGNSA. For the CDR3, the DNA is TGTGCCAGCAGCTTAGGAAGTATACGCGGCTACACCTTC. Protein sequence: CASSLGSIRGYTF.